The 5 T cell receptor beta chains reported below all come from one sample, sequenced in a study of T-cell memory formation after mild COVID-19 (dated by TCRdb to the early 2020s). The library was obtained by 5' RACE. These reads were obtained on an Illumina NovaSeq 6000. TCRdb applied fastp at Q25 and MiXCR to the public reads, then kept only in-frame beta chains. Each CDR3 protein appears once, grouped with its most common genes and DNA. This sample comprises about 390,000 distinct CDR3 sequences, 21% of them detected only once. The top ten clones comprise 12% of the sample. Sequencing input: PBMCs or a T cell subset sorted from them (not recorded which). The origin of the receptors is an adult woman who had mild COVID-19 (a few samples of this study predate the infection). The sample titles of this study are shuffled in the database, so cell type and time point are left out; the donor was told from shared clones.

This clonotype was picked up a small number of times. V is TRBV20-1 and J is TRBJ2-5; no clear D. Trimming stripped 5 bases from V and 5 bases from J, with 15 bases between. Germline values: CDR1 DFQATT, CDR2 SNEGSKA (reference sequence). The CDR3 runs 13 residues. CDR3 sequence reads: CSALTPPPETQYF. CDR3 in DNA: TGCAGTGCTCTTACTCCCCCCCCGGAGACCCAGTACTTC.

This clonotype has just a few counts. The chain recombines TRBV21-1 with TRBJ2-7; the table's D call of TRBD1 was not tested on the DNA. TRBV21-1 is annotated as a pseudogene. The CDR3 spans 17 residues. This CDR3 is CASSHRRLRDSNYEQYF. CDR3 DNA sequence: TGTGCCAGCAGCCATCGACGCCTCCGGGACAGCAACTACGAGCAGTACTTC.

The gene calls are TRBV12-3 or TRBV12-4 and TRBJ2-3, with D uncertain. The V and J ends lost 3 bases and 3 bases respectively, with 10 bases between them. The CDR3 covers 14 residues. CDR3 sequence reads: CASSFYDGTDTQYF. CDR3 nucleotide sequence: TGTGCCAGCAGTTTTTACGACGGTACAGATACGCAGTATTTT.

This clonotype came up a few times. The chain couples TRBV27 to TRBJ1-2; D remains ambiguous. The CDR3 contains 14 residues. V lost 5 bases and J 7 bases, leaving 17 bases between the germline ends. The germline gives CDR1 MNHEY, CDR2 SMNVEV (reference sequence). The CDR3 DNA reads TGTGCCAGCAGTCAACGTTCCTACCCCCTTGGCTACACCTTC. Protein: CASSQRSYPLGYTF.

V usage is TRBV5-4 and J usage is TRBJ1-6; perhaps TRBD1 as D (6 bases). CDR1 is SGHNT and CDR2 is YYREEE in the germline V gene (reference sequence). This CDR3 is 16 amino acids long. CDR3 region: CGLIGTTSSYNSPLHF. In DNA, the CDR3 is TGTGGCCTAATCGGGACAACGAGCTCCTATAATTCACCCCTCCACTTT. The entire variable domain, with the rest obtained from reference TRBV5-4 and TRBJ1-6, is as follows: ETGVTQSPTHLIKTRGQQVTLRCSSQSGHNTVSWYQQALGQGPQFIFQYYREEENGRGNFPPRFSGLQFPNYSSELNVNALELDDSALYLCGLIGTTSSYNSPLHFGNGTRLTVT.